These 14 T cell receptor beta chains were all obtained from the same sample, sequenced in a study of response to subunit inactivated influenza vaccine. TCRdb reprocessed the RT-PCR reads via MiXCR and lists one record per CDR3 protein. The sample has a few hundred thousand distinct CDR3 sequences; around 13% are singletons. The sequencing here drew on PBMCs from blood, taken about 11 days after vaccination. All receptors come from a man aged 50 to 59 who received an inactivated influenza vaccine.

This clonotype was recorded at least ten times. The chain's CDR3 is CAISSRDNTGELFF. As DNA, the CDR3 is TGTGCCATCAGTTCCAGGGACAACACCGGGGAGCTGTTTTTT. This sequence joins TRBV10-3 and TRBJ2-2; D may be TRBD1 or TRBD2 (5 bases each). Looked up from germline, CDR1 is ENHRY and CDR2 is SYGVKD. With 5 bases removed from V and 2 bases from J, the gap between germline ends came to 9 bases. The CDR3 has 14 amino acids.

The chain is built from TRBV24-1 and TRBJ1-5; 8 nucleotides match TRBD1. Losses at the gene ends were 4 bases for V and 3 bases for J; bases not matched to a gene: 1. The CDR3 length is 14 residues. Germline V lookup: CDR1 KGHDR, CDR2 SFDVKD. CDR3 in DNA: TGTGCCACCAGTGAGGGACAGGTCAATCAGCCCCAGCATTTT. Protein: CATSEGQVNQPQHF.

CDR3 in DNA: TGTGCCAGCAGCTTAGATTCCCGACAGCCTGAAGCTTTCTTT. Translation gives CASSLDSRQPEAFF. The genes are TRBV7-2 and TRBJ1-1; perhaps TRBD1 as D (5 bases). Trimming removed 1 base at V and 6 bases at J, with 12 bases between. The germline CDR1 and CDR2 sequences are SGHTA and FQGNSA. The CDR3 is 14 amino acids.

This clonotype has a handful of counts. The gene calls are TRBV10-3 and TRBJ2-1; 10 bases fit TRBD1. Germline values: CDR1 ENHRY, CDR2 SYGVKD. The CDR3 extends over 14 amino acids. J was trimmed by 6 bases and V by 7 bases; bases with no gene match: 6. CDR3 nucleotide sequence: TGTGCCATCACCCGGGACAGGGGTCTCAATGAGCAGTTCTTC. As protein: CAITRDRGLNEQFF.

The rearrangement joins TRBV7-8 to TRBJ2-5; D not resolved. This CDR3 spans 12 amino acids. Trimming took off 3 bases at V and 5 bases at J, with 7 bases between the two ends. Germline V gene lookup returns CDR1 SGHVS and CDR2 FQNEAQ. CDR3 region: CASSFSEETQYF. The CDR3 DNA is TGTGCCAGCAGCTTCTCTGAGGAGACCCAGTACTTC.

The chain carries TRBV19 and TRBJ2-3; D remains unclear. Trimming removed 4 bases from V and 8 bases from J, with 16 bases in between. The CDR3 consists of 14 residues. The germline CDR1 and CDR2 sequences are LNHDA and SQIVND (reference sequence). The CDR3 region is CASSKGTPAGTQYF. CDR3 DNA sequence: TGTGCCAGTAGTAAAGGAACCCCGGCCGGTACGCAGTATTTT.

There are a few counts of this clonotype. The gene calls are TRBV5-4 and TRBJ2-1; 11 nucleotides agree with TRBD2. Germline V gene sequence: CDR1 SGHNT, CDR2 YYREEE (reference sequence). CDR3 length: 15 residues. The V segment lost 5 bases and the J segment 5 bases; nucleotides outside the gene matches: 6. The chain's CDR3 is CASSPGTSGHNEQFF. For the CDR3, the DNA is TGTGCCAGCAGTCCCGGGACTAGCGGACACAATGAGCAGTTCTTC.

The chain uses TRBV29-1 and TRBJ2-3; 14 positions agree with TRBD2. The CDR3 has 16 residues. V lost 5 bases and J lost 8; bases outside the gene matches: 12. CDR1 and CDR2 (germline): SQVTM, ANQGSEA. This chain's CDR3 is CSVTSTGTSGRGTQYF. CDR3 nucleotides: TGCAGCGTTACCTCTACCGGGACTAGCGGGAGAGGTACGCAGTATTTT.

This clonotype was detected only a few times. The V gene is TRBV10-3, the J gene TRBJ2-7, with D unresolved. Per germline, CDR1 ENHRY and CDR2 SYGVKD. V was trimmed by 4 bases and J by 1 base, leaving 11 bases between them. The CDR3 consists of 14 residues. The chain's CDR3 is CAISGGQASYEQYF. Here the CDR3 DNA reads TGTGCCATCAGTGGTGGGCAGGCATCCTACGAGCAGTACTTC.

This clonotype occurred a few times. V and J are TRBV29-1 and TRBJ2-7, with 12 nucleotides matching TRBD2. Germline V gene sequence: CDR1 SQVTM, CDR2 ANQGSEA. The CDR3 has 15 amino acids. J gave up 1 base and V 5 bases, and 6 bases lay outside the gene matches. The DNA for the CDR3 is TGCAGCGTTAGACGGACTAGCGGGATTTCCTACGAGCAGTACTTC. Amino acids: CSVRRTSGISYEQYF.

The DNA of the CDR3 is TGTGCCACCAGCACGGCCTGGGGCAATCAGCCCCAGCATTTT. Residues: CATSTAWGNQPQHF. The J gene is TRBJ1-5, the V gene TRBV15; D gene ambiguous. The CDR3 is 14 amino acids. Germline lookup yields CDR1 LNHNV and CDR2 YYDKDF (reference sequence). The V end lost 4 bases, the J end lost 2 bases, and 9 bases lay between the germline ends.

This chain uses TRBV5-1 with TRBJ2-3; 13 bases are a match to TRBD2. Germline lookup yields CDR1 SGHRS and CDR2 YFSETQ. V trimming: 4 bases; J trimming: 3 bases; junction bases outside the gene matches: 5. The CDR3 loop spans 16 amino acids. The CDR3 reads CASSRGTSGTTDTQYF. In DNA, the CDR3 is TGCGCCAGCAGCCGAGGGACTAGCGGGACGACAGATACGCAGTATTTT.

This clonotype was detected once. This sequence joins TRBV6-5 and TRBJ2-1; D is perhaps TRBD1 or TRBD2 (5 bases each). CDR1 and CDR2 from the germline V gene are MNHEY and SVGAGI. This CDR3 is 17 amino acids long. V was cut by 2 bases and J by 7 bases, with 21 bases left in between. The CDR3 nucleotides are TGTGCCAGCAGTTACCCGTTGGTGGGGGAGCGGATTAATGAGCAGTTCTTC. It encodes CASSYPLVGERINEQFF.

The V gene is TRBV20-1, the J gene TRBJ1-5; no reliable D call. CDR3 size: 14 residues. Germline assignment: CDR1 DFQATT and CDR2 SNEGSKA (reference sequence). The ends were cut back, 3 bases at V and 3 bases at J, with 12 bases in the middle. In DNA, the CDR3 is TGCAGTGCTAGGGAACAGACTTTCAATCAGCCCCAGCATTTT. Amino acid sequence: CSAREQTFNQPQHF.